In its sample, the clone carrying this TCR beta chain was seen many times. Its antigen is undetermined. With a J-beta primer mix and a sample-barcoded 5' primer, a second PCR ran 7 to 11 cycles. Each cDNA molecule carried a tag from a template-switch adaptor that contained 12 random nucleotides. TCRdb re-derived calls from the 5' RACE reads in MiXCR, one entry per CDR3 protein. The profile covers approximately 960,000 distinct CDR3 sequences, with 25% to 30% appearing a single time and 10% taken by the ten largest. The sample belongs to a study of blood T cells in healthy people across ages. The study, taken as a whole, reports: In long-lived donors, naive CD4+ cell counts and diversity exceeded those of aged donors.

This CDR3 has 14 amino acids. The ends were cut back, 8 bases at V and 1 base at J, with 12 bases in the middle. This sample was also put to use in a study of T cells of mothers and their children. That report adds: Donors were a few healthy Caucasian mothers and their six children. Reads recorded for TCR beta CDR3 numbered over 9 million per mother and several million per child.

The chain joins TRBV12-3 or TRBV12-4 to TRBJ2-1, with a tentative D call TRBD2 (6 bases). The material sequenced was blood. The clonotype originates from a woman aged 40 to 55 in good health. The CDR3: CASGGGLSYNEQFF. Here the CDR3 DNA reads TGTGCCAGCGGTGGGGGACTTTCCTACAATGAGCAGTTCTTC.